The present T cell receptor (beta chain) was sequenced within a study of cytomegalovirus exposure and HLA in healthy donors. In the study overall: There were 75 million to 95 million unique TCRs (from HLA-typed donors) in an early data release. Study-level findings and limits: Previously analyzed data showed that most TCR beta V segments were productive at a frequency of about 90% or about 30%. A missense variant in DCLRE1C was later tied to TCR beta V- and J-gene trimming. The study recorded 164 TCR beta chains that were cytomegalovirus-associated.

In the case of this clone: The target antigen is unknown.

Vbeta (60) and Jbeta (13) primers were used in the PCR. Profiled with immunoSEQ multiplex PCR; TCRdb holds only in-frame clones, not every one. This sample has about 130,000 clones, with roughly 85% found just once. Germline V lookup: CDR1 SGDLS, CDR2 YYNGEE. Trimming shortened V by 0 bases and J by 4 bases, and 13 bases separated the two germline ends. The CDR3 is made up of 15 amino acids. Source material: PBMCs. The clonotype comes from a man aged 35-49 years in good health and CMV-seropositive. The chain couples TRBV9 to TRBJ2-5; D remains ambiguous. CDR3 sequence: CASSVGPQPGETQYF. CDR3 in DNA: TGTGCCAGCAGCGTAGGACCACAGCCAGGAGAGACCCAGTACTTC.